The source of this TCR beta chain is a study of response to subunit inactivated influenza vaccine. General study results and limits: T cells newly recruited by each seasonal influenza vaccination are few, the authors suggested.

Germline V gene lookup returns CDR1 DFQATT and CDR2 SNEGSKA (reference sequence). The CDR3 runs to 14 residues. Trimming took off 5 bases at V and 0 bases at J, with 14 bases between the two ends. MiXCR was run by TCRdb on the RT-PCR reads, yielding one entry per CDR3 protein. Here the sample spans roughly 570,000 distinct CDR3 sequences, 10% to 15% being singletons. In its sample, this clonotype was seen many times. Its cognate antigen is unknown. This clonotype was sampled from a man aged 50 to 60 who received an inactivated influenza vaccine. The chain carries TRBV20-1 and TRBJ2-7; D not resolved. The input for sequencing was PBMCs from blood, taken around seven weeks after vaccination. For the CDR3, the DNA is TGCAGTGCTCCTGATGCGAAAAGCTCCTACGAGCAGTACTTC. This translates into CSAPDAKSSYEQYF.